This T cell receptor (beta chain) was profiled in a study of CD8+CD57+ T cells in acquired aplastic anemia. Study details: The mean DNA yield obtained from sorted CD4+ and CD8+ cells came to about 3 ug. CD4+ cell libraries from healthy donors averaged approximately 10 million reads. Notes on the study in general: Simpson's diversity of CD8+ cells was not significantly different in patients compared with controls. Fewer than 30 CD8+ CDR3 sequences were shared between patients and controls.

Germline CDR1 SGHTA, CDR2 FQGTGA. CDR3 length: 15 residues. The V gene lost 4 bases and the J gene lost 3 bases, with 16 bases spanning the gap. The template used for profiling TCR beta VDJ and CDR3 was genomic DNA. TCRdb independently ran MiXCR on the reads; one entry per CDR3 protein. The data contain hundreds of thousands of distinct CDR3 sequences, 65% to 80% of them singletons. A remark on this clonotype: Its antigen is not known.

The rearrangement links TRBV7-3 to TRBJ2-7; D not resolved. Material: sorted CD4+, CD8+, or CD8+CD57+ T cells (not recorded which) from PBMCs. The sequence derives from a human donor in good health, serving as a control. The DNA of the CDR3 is TGTGCCAGCAGCTCTGATTCGGCCAGCCTCTACGAGCAGTACTTC. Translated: CASSSDSASLYEQYF. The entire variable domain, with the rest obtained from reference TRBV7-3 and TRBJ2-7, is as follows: GAGVSQTPSNKVTEKGKYVELRCDPISGHTALYWYRQSLGQGPEFLIYFQGTGAADDSGLPNDRFFAVRPEGSVSTLKIQRTERGDSAVYLCASSSDSASLYEQYFGPGTRLTVT.